One sample yielded the 5 T cell receptor beta chains listed below, sequenced in a study of beta chain features in type 1 diabetes. Every bit of the isolated RNA underwent reverse transcription, so sequencing read expressed TCRB transcripts. Clones were sequenced by immunoSEQ multiplex PCR, and TCRdb holds only the in-frame ones, with some missing. The sample contains hundreds of thousands of clones, around 30% of which appear only once. The sequenced sample was naive CD4+ T cells from blood. The source is a man younger than 35 in good health.

This clone has just a few counts. The chain uses TRBV29-1 and TRBJ1-1; D not resolved. The CDR3 contains 12 residues. CDR1 is SQVTM, CDR2 ANQGSEA, per germline. The V end was cut by 5 bases, the J end by 1 base, with 8 bases between. As DNA, the CDR3 is TGCAGCGTTTCTAGTGCGAACACTGAAGCTTTCTTT. It translates to CSVSSANTEAFF.

The chain couples TRBV10-3 to TRBJ2-2; 10 nucleotides match TRBD2. This CDR3 has 17 residues. V lost 6 bases, J lost 2 bases, and 9 bases stayed unmatched. The germline V gene encodes CDR1 ENHRY and CDR2 SYGVKD. In DNA, the CDR3 is TGTGCCATCAGATCTAGTAGCGGGAGGCAAAACACCGGGGAGCTGTTTTTT. Protein: CAIRSSSGRQNTGELFF.

Comment on this clone: Other DNA sequences in the sample encode the same CDR3. The chain couples TRBV7-9 to TRBJ2-3; no clear D gene. This CDR3 has 12 amino acids. Germline assignment: CDR1 SEHNR and CDR2 FQNEAQ (reference sequence). The V gene lost 0 bases and the J gene lost 6 bases, with 4 bases spanning the gap. The CDR3 DNA is TGTGCCAGCAGCTTAGCCAGCGATACGCAGTATTTT. This codes for CASSLASDTQYF.

The chain couples TRBV19 to TRBJ2-6, with TRBD2 identical over 7 bases. The CDR3 length is 15 residues. CDR1 and CDR2 (germline): LNHDA, SQIVND (reference sequence). V was clipped by 4 bases and J by 2 bases; unmatched bases: 2. The CDR3 nucleotides are TGTGCCAGTAGTACCGCGGGGGCTGGGGCCAACGTCCTGACTTTC. This encodes CASSTAGAGANVLTF.

The chain uses TRBV7-6 and TRBJ2-1; D gene ambiguous. The V gene lost 3 bases and the J gene lost 7 bases, with 13 bases spanning the gap. There are 14 residues in the CDR3. Per germline, CDR1 SGHVS and CDR2 FNYEAQ. In nucleotides, the CDR3 is TGTGCCAGCAGCTTCGGTGGCGCGGATAATGAGCAGTTCTTC. Encoded protein: CASSFGGADNEQFF.